This TCR beta chain appears in the sequencing data of a study of radiotherapy plus CTLA-4 blockade in lung cancer. Focal radiation with ipilimumab CTLA-4 blockade was given to patients with chemo-refractory metastatic non-small-cell lung cancer. TCRdb's copy holds only in-frame clones and misses some; the assay was immunoSEQ multiplex PCR. The data contain approximately 67,000 clones, about 85% of them seen just once; the ten biggest clones take up approximately 4.1%. V shed 4 bases and J 6 bases; nucleotides not matched to a gene: 10. Germline CDR1 reads SGHRS; CDR2 reads YFSETQ. This CDR3 contains 16 residues.

Sequenced material: peripheral blood, taken from a patient treated with radiotherapy plus ipilimumab. The chain employs TRBV5-1 and TRBJ2-4, with TRBD1 identical over 10 bases. This TCR was sampled from a human donor with non-small cell lung cancer who had a partial response to radiotherapy plus ipilimumab. The CDR3 region has the DNA TGCGCCAGCAGCATTGGGGCCGGGACAGGGGTAAACATTCAGTACTTC. Translation gives CASSIGAGTGVNIQYF.